This T cell receptor (beta chain) was found in a study of regulatory T cells in long-lasting Graves disease. Study findings and constraints: The TCR repertoire of persistent Graves' patients was less diverse than that of newly diagnosed ones.

Libraries of TCR beta came from iRepertoire HTBI primers plus Arm-PCR of CDR3 regions. Study processing details: Among the samples, roughly 61 TRBV and 14 TRBJ segments were identified. TCRdb itself ran the multiplex PCR reads through MiXCR, one entry per CDR3 protein. These V and J calls derive from TCRdb rather than the authors' analysis. The profile shows around 450,000 distinct CDR3 sequences, about 15% of them singletons. This CDR3 has 16 amino acids. V lost 5 bases, J lost 0 bases, and 5 bases stayed unmatched. Per germline, CDR1 KGHDR and CDR2 SFDVKD. The time point is: newly diagnosed GD, antithyroid drugs for less than 3 months. The authors made the TCR library using RNA they extracted from PBMCs. Of note for this clonotype: Its antigen is as yet unknown.

These data are also associated with another study on T cells in Graves' hyperthyroidism and ophthalmopathy.

Sample: peripheral blood mononuclear cells (PBMCs), taken at new diagnosis, from a patient treated with antithyroid drugs. The V and J genes are TRBV24-1 and TRBJ2-3; 9 bases match TRBD1. The receptor comes from a woman between 40 and 50 years old with Graves disease. The CDR3, as DNA: TGTGCCACCAGTGCCTTGGGACAGGGAAGCACAGATACGCAGTATTTT. This gives the protein CATSALGQGSTDTQYF.